These 30 T cell receptor beta chains were all obtained from the same sample, sequenced in a study of identical twins. MiXCR was run by TCRdb on the 5' RACE reads, yielding one entry per CDR3 protein. The sample includes more than 200,000 distinct CDR3 sequences, roughly an eighth of them seen just once. Material: memory (CD45RO+) T cells sorted from blood. The receptors here all came from a woman between 18 and 30 years old in good health.

The chain is built from TRBV18 and TRBJ2-3; D unclear. Per germline, CDR1 KGHSH and CDR2 LQKENI. The CDR3 runs to 14 residues. The V gene lost 0 bases and the J gene lost 3 bases, with 7 bases spanning the gap. The CDR3 nucleotides read TGTGCCAGCTCACCACCCGCTCCGACAGATACGCAGTATTTT. It is translated as CASSPPAPTDTQYF.

This chain joins TRBV29-1 and TRBJ1-4; 7 bases are shared with TRBD1. Germline CDR1 and CDR2: SQVTM and ANQGSEA. This CDR3 is 14 amino acids long. The J segment lost 1 base and the V segment lost 5 bases, leaving 4 bases of the junction unmatched. The CDR3 sequence is CSVQGVITNEKLFF. The DNA of the CDR3 is TGCAGCGTTCAGGGGGTGATAACTAATGAAAAACTGTTTTTT.

CDR3 region: CASSSTGGGGADTQYF. The CDR3 DNA reads as TGTGCCAGCAGCTCCACCGGCGGCGGGGGCGCAGATACGCAGTATTTT. The genes are TRBV7-2 and TRBJ2-3; D is possibly TRBD2 (7 bases). CDR1 is SGHTA, CDR2 FQGNSA, per germline. V shed 4 bases and J shed 4 bases, with 18 bases lying between them. The length of the CDR3 is 16 residues.

The sample holds a few counts of this clonotype. The rearrangement uses TRBV27 and TRBJ1-5; D not resolved. The germline V and J ends were trimmed by 5 bases and 3 bases, with 5 bases remaining between them. This CDR3 is built from 12 residues. Germline lookup yields CDR1 MNHEY and CDR2 SMNVEV (reference sequence). CDR3 loop: CASSRLNQPQHF. For the CDR3, the DNA is TGTGCCAGCAGTAGACTCAATCAGCCCCAGCATTTT.

This clonotype was seen more than once but under ten times. The chain recombines TRBV6-6 with TRBJ1-3, with a weak D call TRBD1 (5 bases). Germline CDR1 and CDR2: MNHNY and SVGAGI (reference sequence). The CDR3 runs to 11 residues. The V gene lost 6 bases and the J gene lost 10 bases, with 10 bases spanning the gap. The CDR3 loop reads CASSQGGTIYF. For the CDR3, the DNA is TGTGCCAGCAGCCAGGGAGGGACCATATATTTT.

There are many counts of this clonotype. The gene calls are TRBV4-2 and TRBJ1-1, with D maybe TRBD1 (5 bases). V shed 0 bases and J shed 3 bases, with 8 bases lying between them. The length of the CDR3 is 14 residues. CDR1 is LGHNA, CDR2 YNFKEQ, per germline. CDR3 region: CASSQDQGDTEAFF. DNA of the CDR3: TGTGCCAGCAGCCAAGATCAAGGGGACACTGAAGCTTTCTTT.

There are many counts of this clonotype. CDR3 nucleotide sequence: TGTGCCAGCAGTTCAACTCGACGGGTGAACACTGAAGCTTTCTTT. Its protein is CASSSTRRVNTEAFF. J is TRBJ1-1 and V is TRBV12-3 or TRBV12-4; D is undetermined. The V end lost 4 bases, the J end lost 0 bases, and 12 bases lay between the germline ends. The CDR3 is 15 amino acids.

V usage is TRBV29-1 and J usage is TRBJ2-5, with TRBD1 matching over 10 bases. Per the germline V gene, CDR1 is SQVTM and CDR2 is ANQGSEA. The V segment lost 6 bases and the J segment 5 bases; nucleotides outside the gene matches: 3. The CDR3 covers 12 residues. CDR3 in amino acids: CSVWTGGETQYF. As DNA, the CDR3 is TGCAGCGTGTGGACAGGGGGGGAGACCCAGTACTTC.

The chain has TRBV2 and TRBJ2-7; TRBD1 might be the D (5 bases). The CDR3 length is 12 residues. V was pared by 8 bases and J by 6 bases, with 14 bases between. CDR1 is SNHLY, CDR2 FYNNEI, per germline. The CDR3 DNA is TGTGCCAGCCGACAGCGAAGTCTCGAGCAGTACTTC. This encodes CASRQRSLEQYF.

This clonotype turned up a few times. The chain employs TRBV15 and TRBJ1-4; TRBD1 might be the D (6 bases). Germline CDR1 LNHNV, CDR2 YYDKDF (reference sequence). CDR3 length equals 14 residues. Deletions cut 7 bases from V and 8 bases from J, with 17 bases between. The CDR3 here is CATTVPGQGEKLFF. CDR3 coding DNA: TGTGCCACCACAGTCCCGGGACAAGGGGAAAAACTGTTTTTT.

This clonotype was seen a handful of times. The chain uses TRBV20-1 and TRBJ1-2, with D unresolved. Germline loops: CDR1 DFQATT, CDR2 SNEGSKA (reference sequence). The CDR3 has 12 amino acids. V was clipped by 3 bases and J by 2 bases, with 7 bases between them. Here the CDR3 DNA reads TGCAGTGCTAGGCGTCCGAACTATGGCTACACCTTC. This sequence encodes CSARRPNYGYTF.

The chain carries TRBV27 and TRBJ1-5; a weak D match, TRBD1 (6 bases). CDR1 is MNHEY and CDR2 is SMNVEV in the germline V gene (reference sequence). V was shortened by 2 bases and J by 6 bases, with 11 bases between the two germline ends. The CDR3 extends over 14 amino acids. The CDR3 bases are TGTGCCAGCAGTTTAACAGGGCTGCGTCAGCCCCAGCATTTT. Amino acids: CASSLTGLRQPQHF.

V usage is TRBV3-1 and J usage is TRBJ1-5; D ambiguous. Per germline, CDR1 LGHDT and CDR2 YNNKEL (reference sequence). V lost 3 bases and J 1 base, leaving 7 bases between the germline ends. The CDR3 has 14 residues. The CDR3: CASSHGTSNQPQHF. CDR3 bases: TGTGCCAGCAGCCATGGAACCAGCAATCAGCCCCAGCATTTT.

This clonotype was detected ten times or more. The V gene is TRBV5-1, the J gene TRBJ1-1, with TRBD1 matching 8 bases. This CDR3 has 17 amino acids. The ends lost 4 bases at V and 10 bases at J; junction bases unmatched: 21. The germline CDR1 and CDR2 sequences are SGHRS and YFSETQ. CDR3 region: CASSPRKHGLDRGSAFF. CDR3 nucleotides: TGCGCCAGCAGCCCCCGGAAGCACGGATTAGACAGGGGTTCAGCTTTCTTT.

The chain couples TRBV28 to TRBJ2-2, with 9 bases matching TRBD2. Germline V gene lookup returns CDR1 MDHEN and CDR2 SYDVKM. The ends lost 5 bases at V and 7 bases at J; junction bases unmatched: 11. The CDR3 totals 16 residues. The CDR3 sequence is CASSGAAGGPSGELFF. For the CDR3, the DNA is TGTGCCAGCAGTGGTGCGGCGGGAGGGCCGAGCGGGGAGCTGTTTTTT.

The table lists this clonotype with a few counts. V is TRBV12-3 or TRBV12-4 and J is TRBJ1-3; maybe TRBD1 (6 bases). The CDR3 length is 16 residues. V was shortened by 3 bases and J by 0 bases, with 12 bases between the two germline ends. CDR3 residues: CASSFSLGGSGNTIYF. CDR3 nucleotides: TGTGCCAGCAGTTTTAGTTTAGGGGGCTCTGGAAACACCATATATTTT.

The V gene is TRBV28, the J gene TRBJ2-5, with 8 bases lining up with TRBD2. V shed 7 bases and J 3 bases; nucleotides not matched to a gene: 16. Germline V CDR1 and CDR2: MDHEN, SYDVKM. The CDR3 runs 17 residues. This chain's CDR3 is CASNPRRSGRTKETQYF. As DNA, the CDR3 is TGTGCCAGCAACCCCAGGAGGAGCGGGAGAACAAAAGAGACCCAGTACTTC.

The gene calls are TRBV5-6 and TRBJ1-1, with 7 bases that match TRBD1. The CDR3 is 14 amino acids. With 1 base clipped from V and 3 bases from J, the junction kept 3 bases outside the gene matches. Per the germline V gene, CDR1 is SGHDT and CDR2 is YYEEEE. The CDR3 DNA follows: TGTGCCAGCAGCTTGAGGGACAGAGACACTGAAGCTTTCTTT. Translation: CASSLRDRDTEAFF.

This clonotype was counted only a few times. The rearrangement links TRBV11-3 to TRBJ1-1; no clear D gene. The V gene lost 3 bases and the J gene lost 7 bases, with 12 bases spanning the gap. The CDR3 totals 13 residues. Germline V gene data show CDR1 as SGHNT and CDR2 as YENEEA. The CDR3 region has the DNA TGTGCCAGCAGCTTCTACGCCCCATATGAAGCTTTCTTT. It specifies CASSFYAPYEAFF.

This rearrangement joins TRBV20-1 to TRBJ2-1; unclear D gene. This CDR3 has 14 residues. Per the germline V gene, CDR1 is DFQATT and CDR2 is SNEGSKA (reference sequence). Trimming left V 3 bases short and J 6 bases short, with 15 bases between. The DNA for the CDR3 is TGCAGTGCTAGTGGGATGAGCTCTACCAATGAGCAGTTCTTC. This translates into CSASGMSSTNEQFF.

The chain is built from TRBV28 and TRBJ1-1, with 7 positions matching TRBD1. Germline V gives CDR1 MDHEN, CDR2 SYDVKM. V lost 7 bases and J lost 0; bases outside the gene matches: 8. The CDR3 contains 15 residues. CDR3 region: CASTKGATLNTEAFF. The CDR3 DNA is TGTGCCAGCACCAAGGGGGCCACTTTGAACACTGAAGCTTTCTTT.

The V and J genes are TRBV18 and TRBJ2-7; TRBD2 agrees at 10 bases. Germline values: CDR1 KGHSH, CDR2 LQKENI. This CDR3 comprises 13 residues. V lost 3 bases to trimming and J lost 6 bases; unmatched junction nucleotides: 2. CDR3 residues: CASSPGLASEQYF. The CDR3 DNA sequence: TGTGCCAGCTCACCGGGACTAGCGAGCGAGCAGTACTTC.

The chain couples TRBV11-2 to TRBJ2-7; D remains unclear. The CDR3 length is 10 residues. The germline V gene has CDR1 SGHAT and CDR2 FQNNGV. The V and J ends lost 6 bases and 9 bases respectively, with 9 bases between them. For the CDR3, the DNA is TGTGCCAGCAGGCAGCTGGGGCAGTACTTC. Its protein is CASRQLGQYF.

This clonotype has just a few counts. The chain uses TRBV20-1 and TRBJ2-4; D uncertain. The CDR3 spans 17 residues. Germline loops: CDR1 DFQATT, CDR2 SNEGSKA (reference sequence). V lost 0 bases, J lost 0 bases, and 15 bases lay in between. CDR3 nucleotide sequence: TGCAGTGCTAGAGATATCCGTGATCCTCTAGCCAAAAACATTCAGTACTTC. Translation gives CSARDIRDPLAKNIQYF.

This clonotype was counted between two and nine times. The chain combines TRBV6-1 with TRBJ2-5; the match to TRBD2 covers 11 bases. Germline V gene sequence: CDR1 MNHNS, CDR2 SASEGT. J lost 4 bases, V lost 6 bases, and 7 bases had no gene match. There are 15 residues in the CDR3. For the CDR3, the DNA is TGTGCCAGCAGCCATAGCGGGGGGGCATCAGAGACCCAGTACTTC. It encodes CASSHSGGASETQYF.

This clonotype was seen only a few times. The gene calls are TRBV5-1 and TRBJ2-7; TRBD2 aligns across 10 bases. With 4 bases clipped from V and 4 bases from J, the junction kept 11 bases outside the gene matches. CDR1 SGHRS and CDR2 YFSETQ come from the germline V gene. The CDR3 spans 16 residues. CDR3: CASSITRTSGIYEQYF. The CDR3, as DNA: TGCGCCAGCAGCATAACTAGGACTAGCGGAATTTACGAGCAGTACTTC. Supplemented by reference TRBV5-1 and TRBJ2-7, the full variable domain reads KAGVTQTPRYLIKTRGQQVTLSCSPISGHRSVSWYQQTPGQGLQFLFEYFSETQRNKGNFPGRFSGRQFSNSRSEMNVSTLELGDSALYLCASSITRTSGIYEQYFGPGTRLTVT.

This clonotype was counted many times. The chain joins TRBV6-1 to TRBJ1-1; 7 bases are shared with TRBD1. V was pared by 5 bases and J by 7 bases, with 4 bases of the junction left unmatched. The length of the CDR3 is 12 residues. Germline loops: CDR1 MNHNS, CDR2 SASEGT. For the CDR3, the DNA is TGTGCCAGCAGTCCCCGACAGGGTGAAGCTTTCTTT. Translation: CASSPRQGEAFF.

This clonotype was seen ten or more times. V and J are TRBV7-2 and TRBJ1-5, with D possibly TRBD1 on 5 matching bases. Trimming pared 5 bases from V and 1 base from J, leaving 15 bases between. Germline V lookup: CDR1 SGHTA, CDR2 FQGNSA. This CDR3 comprises 16 residues. The CDR3 reads CASSLNRGRSNQPQHF. DNA for the CDR3: TGTGCCAGCAGCCTCAACCGGGGGAGGAGCAATCAGCCCCAGCATTTT.

Comments on this clonotype: A read error may account for a junction end that differs from germline. V is TRBV4-1 and J is TRBJ2-2; TRBD2 matches at 8 bases. CDR3 length: 16 residues. The germline CDR1 and CDR2 sequences are MGHRA and YSYEKL. CDR3 protein: CASSLNSGMNAGELFF. As DNA, the CDR3 is TGCGCCAGCAGCCTCAATAGCGGGATGAACGCCGGGGAGCTGTTTTTT.

This clonotype was recorded at least ten times. In nucleotides, the CDR3 is TGTGCCAGCAGTTACAACGGGGCGGACACTGAAGCTTTCTTT. It is translated as CASSYNGADTEAFF. This rearrangement joins TRBV6-5 to TRBJ1-1; the D gene is possibly TRBD1 (5 bases). This CDR3 region has 14 residues. The germline V gene encodes CDR1 MNHEY and CDR2 SVGAGI. Trimming took 2 bases from V and 3 from J, leaving 10 bases between them.